The 19 T cell receptor beta chains reported below all come from one sample, sequenced in a study of T cell changes during pregnancy in multiple sclerosis. The table came from immunoSEQ multiplex PCR; TCRdb's copy has only in-frame clones and leaves some out. The sample records over 100,000 clones, about 93% being singletons. Sequenced material: peripheral blood, taken in the third trimester of pregnancy. Receptors were obtained from a female donor with multiple sclerosis, enrolled in a pregnancy study.

The V gene is TRBV7-2, the J gene TRBJ1-1, with 9 bases identical to TRBD1. The ends lost 6 bases at V and 5 bases at J; junction bases unmatched: 7. Germline CDR1 and CDR2: SGHTA and FQGNSA. The CDR3 totals 14 residues. As DNA, the CDR3 is TGTGCCAGCAGGTCACAGGGGGCGCGGACTGAAGCTTTCTTT. It translates to CASRSQGARTEAFF.

DNA for the CDR3: TGTGCCAGCAGTGGCACCGGGACAGGGGGCATCCCCTACACCTTC. It codes for CASSGTGTGGIPYTF. The V call is TRBV6-1, the J call TRBJ1-2, with 12 nucleotides matching TRBD1. Germline values: CDR1 MNHNS, CDR2 SASEGT. The CDR3 totals 15 residues. With 4 bases clipped from V and 10 bases from J, the junction kept 10 bases outside the gene matches.

The rearrangement uses TRBV5-4 and TRBJ1-1; 8 bases are a match to TRBD1. V lost 0 bases, J lost 0 bases, and 7 bases stayed unmatched. This CDR3 spans 17 amino acids. Germline V lookup: CDR1 SGHNT, CDR2 YYREEE (reference sequence). CDR3 DNA sequence: TGTGCCAGCAGCTTGGGTCAGGGGGCGGCGGTGAACACTGAAGCTTTCTTT. Its translation is CASSLGQGAAVNTEAFF.

The chain links TRBV19 to TRBJ1-3; a possible D gene is TRBD1 (6 bases). CDR3 size: 16 residues. Germline-derived CDR1 and CDR2 are LNHDA and SQIVND (reference sequence). V lost 0 bases and J 0 bases, leaving 9 bases between the germline ends. DNA of the CDR3: TGTGCCAGTAGTATAGATCGGGACAACTCTGGAAACACCATATATTTT. It codes for CASSIDRDNSGNTIYF.

The chain has TRBV12-5 and TRBJ2-1; 7 nucleotides match TRBD2. Germline CDR1 and CDR2: LGHNT and FRNRAP. The CDR3 contains 18 residues. Germline trimming cut 0 bases from V and 8 bases from J; bases unmatched to any gene: 16. CDR3 region: CASGLVLSGVGVRHEQFF. In DNA, the CDR3 is TGTGCTAGTGGTTTGGTATTGAGCGGGGTGGGGGTGAGGCATGAGCAGTTCTTC.

The chain links TRBV5-6 to TRBJ1-6, with TRBD1 matching 9 bases. There are 14 residues in the CDR3. J was trimmed by 6 bases and V by 7 bases; bases with no gene match: 5. Germline values: CDR1 SGHDT, CDR2 YYEEEE. The CDR3, as DNA: TGTGCCAGCGAGGGGACAGGGTTTAATTCACCCCTCCACTTT. This translates into CASEGTGFNSPLHF.

The chain uses TRBV25-1 and TRBJ1-1, with 8 positions matching TRBD1. CDR1 and CDR2 (germline): MGHDK, SYGVNS. This CDR3 region has 12 residues. Losses at the gene ends were 4 bases for V and 11 bases for J; bases not matched to a gene: 6. CDR3 loop: CASSVGRGPAFF. Here the CDR3 DNA reads TGTGCCAGCAGTGTCGGCAGGGGGCCTGCTTTCTTT. Full variable domain (rest looked up from reference TRBV25-1 and TRBJ1-1): EADIYQTPRYLVIGTGKKITLECSQTMGHDKMYWYQQDPGMELHLIHYSYGVNSTEKGDLSSESTVSRIRTEHFPLTLESARPSHTSQYLCASSVGRGPAFFGQGTRLTVV.

This chain uses TRBV21-1 with TRBJ1-2; TRBD1, as called in the table, went unchecked against the DNA. TRBV21-1 is classified as a pseudogene. This CDR3 region has 15 residues. The CDR3 region has the DNA TGTGCCAGCAGCAAAGCTCAGGGGGCCGTCTATGGCTACACCTTC. Translated, it gives CASSKAQGAVYGYTF.

This clone has just one count. V gene TRBV19 combines with J gene TRBJ2-2; D may be TRBD2 (5 bases). CDR1 and CDR2 (germline): LNHDA, SQIVND (reference sequence). The ends were cut back, 2 bases at V and 7 bases at J, with 8 bases in the middle. The CDR3 covers 13 residues. The CDR3 sequence is CASSIIGGGELFF. The CDR3 coding sequence is TGTGCCAGTAGTATAATAGGAGGCGGGGAGCTGTTTTTT.

The CDR3 region has the DNA TGCGCCAGCAGCCAAGCTCGACAGGCGAACACTGAAGCTTTCTTT. Translated: CASSQARQANTEAFF. The V call is TRBV4-1, the J call TRBJ1-1; perhaps TRBD1 as D (6 bases). Per germline, CDR1 MGHRA and CDR2 YSYEKL. The CDR3 sequence is 15 residues long. V lost 1 base and J 1 base, leaving 10 bases between the germline ends.

The chain has TRBV29-1 and TRBJ2-7; 8 bases are shared with TRBD1. Germline lookup yields CDR1 SQVTM and CDR2 ANQGSEA. CDR3 length: 13 amino acids. V shed 4 bases and J 12 bases; nucleotides not matched to a gene: 14. The CDR3 reads CSVGRGPSPPRYF. DNA for the CDR3: TGCAGCGTTGGCAGGGGGCCATCGCCGCCCAGGTACTTC.

The V and J genes are TRBV7-3 and TRBJ2-3; 12 bases agree with TRBD2. CDR1 SGHTA and CDR2 FQGTGA come from the germline V gene. J gave up 5 bases and V 2 bases, and 2 bases lay outside the gene matches. The CDR3 is made up of 15 amino acids. The CDR3 spells CASSLGGLAGDTQYF. In nucleotides, the CDR3 is TGTGCCAGCAGCTTAGGGGGACTAGCGGGAGATACGCAGTATTTT.

This chain joins TRBV7-2 and TRBJ2-7, with 7 bases matching TRBD2. The length of the CDR3 is 14 residues. Per the germline V gene, CDR1 is SGHTA and CDR2 is FQGNSA. J lost 3 bases, V lost 5 bases, and 7 bases had no gene match. The CDR3 reads CASSAGGTDYEQYF. The DNA of the CDR3 is TGTGCCAGCAGCGCCGGGGGGACCGACTACGAGCAGTACTTC.

This clone was detected a few times. This chain joins TRBV19 and TRBJ2-2, with D possibly being TRBD1 (6 bases). V was cut by 6 bases and J by 1 base, with 12 bases left in between. This CDR3 is built from 15 residues. Germline V CDR1 and CDR2: LNHDA, SQIVND (reference sequence). DNA of the CDR3: TGTGCCAGTAGGTATCGAGGGGGGAACACCGGGGAGCTGTTTTTT. Translating it yields CASRYRGGNTGELFF.

The chain employs TRBV7-9 and TRBJ1-5; 7 bases are shared with TRBD1. The CDR3 spans 14 residues. Germline V gene lookup returns CDR1 SEHNR and CDR2 FQNEAQ (reference sequence). Trimming removed 4 bases from V and 11 bases from J; junction bases left unmatched: 11. The CDR3 nucleotides are TGTGCCAGCAGCTCAACAGGGGCCCCCGGGGCCCAGCATTTT. Translation gives CASSSTGAPGAQHF.

The chain has TRBV5-4 and TRBJ1-2; 7 bases align to TRBD1. The CDR3 has 15 amino acids. CDR1 SGHNT and CDR2 YYREEE come from the germline V gene (reference sequence). V trimming: 4 bases; J trimming: 7 bases; junction bases outside the gene matches: 13. CDR3 DNA sequence: TGTGCCAGCAGCATCGACCGACAGGGAAAACCTGGCTACACCTTC. This codes for CASSIDRQGKPGYTF.

The chain carries TRBV4-1 and TRBJ1-3; 8 bases agree with TRBD1. CDR3 length equals 17 residues. V was pared by 4 bases and J by 1 base, with 9 bases of the junction left unmatched. Germline loops: CDR1 MGHRA, CDR2 YSYEKL. CDR3 sequence (DNA): TGCGCCAGCAGCCTCCTCTGGACAGGGAGTTCTGGAAACACCATATATTTT. It translates to CASSLLWTGSSGNTIYF.

This sequence joins TRBV6-5 and TRBJ1-2; D is ambiguous. Germline values: CDR1 MNHEY, CDR2 SVGAGI. The CDR3 spans 15 residues. The V end lost 6 bases, the J end lost 0 bases, and 14 bases lay between the germline ends. The CDR3 is CASSLRRGPNYGYTF. The CDR3 coding sequence is TGTGCCAGCAGCCTACGCCGGGGTCCTAACTATGGCTACACCTTC.

The rearrangement uses TRBV28 and TRBJ2-5, with 9 bases lining up with TRBD1. Germline CDR1 and CDR2: MDHEN and SYDVKM. The CDR3 runs 13 residues. V gave up 6 bases and J gave up 4 bases; unmatched junction bases: 3. The CDR3 loop is CASRWDRVETQYF. CDR3 nucleotide sequence: TGTGCCAGCAGATGGGACAGGGTAGAGACCCAGTACTTC.